This T cell receptor beta chain was captured by sequencing in a study of identical twins. Study-wide results and caveats: The study found weaker excess twin sharing in beta out-of-frame sequences. Conclusions were based on cross-sectional statistical analysis, without following the same donors. Part of the zero-insertion signal could reflect confounding by invariant MAIT and iNKT cells.

This clonotype turned up a few times. Its antigen is unknown. Per the germline V gene, CDR1 is SGHTA and CDR2 is FQGNSA. V lost 2 bases, J lost 8 bases, and 12 bases lay in between. This CDR3 spans 13 amino acids. TCRdb re-derived calls from the 5' RACE reads in MiXCR, one entry per CDR3 protein. The sample records 400,000 to 500,000 distinct CDR3 sequences, roughly an eighth being singletons. This sample also belongs to another study, concerning yellow fever vaccine responses in identical twins.

The gene calls are TRBV7-2 and TRBJ1-2; D is unclear. This sequence was found in a woman aged 18 to 35 in good health. Sequences were obtained from CD4+ T cells sorted from blood. DNA of the CDR3: TGTGCCAGCAGCTTAAAGACGGGCACGGGCTACACCTTC. It yields the protein CASSLKTGTGYTF.